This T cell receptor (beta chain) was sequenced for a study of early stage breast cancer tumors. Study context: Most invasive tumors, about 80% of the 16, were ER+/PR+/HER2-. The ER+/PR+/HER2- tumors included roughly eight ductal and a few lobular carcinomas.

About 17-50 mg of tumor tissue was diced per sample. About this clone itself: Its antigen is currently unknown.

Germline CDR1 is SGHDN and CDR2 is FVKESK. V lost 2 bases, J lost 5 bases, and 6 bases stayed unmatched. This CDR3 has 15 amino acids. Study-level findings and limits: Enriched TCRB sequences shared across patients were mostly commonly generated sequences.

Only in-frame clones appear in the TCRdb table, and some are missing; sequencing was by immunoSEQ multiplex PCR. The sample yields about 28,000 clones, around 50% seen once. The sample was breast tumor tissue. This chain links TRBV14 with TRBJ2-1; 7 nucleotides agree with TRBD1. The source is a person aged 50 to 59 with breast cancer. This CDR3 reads CASSQQYRGHNEQFF. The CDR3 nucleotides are TGTGCCAGCAGCCAACAGTATAGGGGGCACAATGAGCAGTTCTTC. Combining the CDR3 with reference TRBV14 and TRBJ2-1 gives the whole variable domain EAGVTQFPSHSVIEKGQTVTLRCDPISGHDNLYWYRRVMGKEIKFLLHFVKESKQDESGMPNNRFLAERTGGTYSTLKVQPAELEDSGVYFCASSQQYRGHNEQFFGPGTRLTVL.